This T cell receptor beta chain was sequenced for a study of blood T cell repertoires in COVID-19 (dated by TCRdb to between 2020 and 2021). At the level of the whole study: Samples covering the acute and convalescent phases of COVID-19 were provided by collaborators in the United States, Italy and Spain. The prospective study material was composed of cDNA or gDNA derived from T cells, B-cell-depleted T cells, or PBMCs. Deeply sampled blood TCRbeta repertoires from subjects exposed to, actively infected with, or recovered from COVID-19 were included in the dataset. The repertoires were released in a freely available public database meant as a resource for research on the immune response to SARS-CoV-2. Samples were obtained from the ongoing ImmuneRACE study (first 160 participants) and from 950 to 1,500 subjects provided by 6 global collaborators. A de-identified subject ID, COVID-19 status, age in years and sex were almost always included in the sample metadata. Where HLA class I and class II types were available, the types were taken from metadata supplied by the sample provider, not from assay-based typing.

Taken from the germline V gene, the CDR1 and CDR2 loops are MDHEN and SYDVKM. CDR3 length: 15 amino acids, cysteine to phenylalanine. The only DNA kept is the CDR3, 45 bases in frame from the first base. V and J are trimmed by 6 bases and 1 base, and the gene matches miss 4 bases of the junction. Collaborating institutions collected whole blood in K2EDTA tubes following their own protocols. For TCRbeta analysis, collaborator samples were shipped as frozen whole blood, as isolated PBMCs, or as DNA extracted from either sample type. This clone was detected only once. Its antigen has not been determined. No quality values exist for individual bases; no much larger clone is one base distant. The immunoSEQ Assay, a bias-controlled multiplex PCR, was used to amplify TCRbeta CDR3 regions from genomic DNA. Per the authors' processing: The number of nucleated cells in each sample was estimated from the amplification of reference gene primers within the assay. To quantify the absolute abundance of each unique TCRbeta CDR3 rearrangement, sequence reads were collapsed and filtered. For each sample, productive Simpson clonality was calculated as the square root of Simpson's diversity index over productive rearrangements. The table was pulled from immuneACCESS by TCRdb, which kept in-frame rearrangements only. Such tables lose some clones; where checked, under half of the loss comes from unresolved V genes, and the rest has no known cause. The D gene and trimming were derived from the DNA, and the V and J assignments and clone size from that table. This sample holds over 60,000 clones; approximately 85% were observed only once. Around 40% of the sample goes to the ten largest clones.

The paper as a whole reports these results and caveats: The quantity of clinical and demographic metadata differed by source and by participant and was supplied without curation.

This chain joins TRBV28 to TRBJ2-1; the junction holds 9 bases that match TRBD1. Sequencing was done on a sample of peripheral blood. The sequence was obtained from a woman of 80 years or more with active or convalescent COVID-19. The CDR3 in this case is CASRSGQGSYNEQFF. The sequenced DNA is TGTGCCAGCAGATCCGGACAGGGGTCCTACAATGAGCAGTTCTTC. The full variable domain, with segments outside the CDR3 supplied by the reference TRBV28 and TRBJ2-1 proteins, appears as DVKVTQSSRYLVKRTGEKVFLECVQDMDHENMFWYRQDPGLGLRLIYFSYDVKMKEKGDIPEGYSVSREKKERFSLILESASTNQTSMYLCASRSGQGSYNEQFFGPGTRLTVL.